This paragraph covers one T cell receptor beta chain sequence. The CDR3 has 15 residues. The V gene's germline CDR1 is LNHNV and CDR2 YYDKDF (reference sequence). V lost 0 bases, J lost 4 bases, and 10 bases lay in between. This specimen comes from a study of CD8 T cells in Susac syndrome. Random hexamers were used to reverse transcribe an amount of about 0.5 to 1 ug RNA. The method of amplification for TCR beta CDR3 was immunoSEQ multiplex PCR, covering 54 Vbeta and 13 Jbeta. One entry per CDR3 protein, called by TCRdb with MiXCR from the immunoSEQ multiplex PCR reads. The sample has 150,000 to 200,000 distinct CDR3 sequences, roughly 93% seen once.

The clonotype was recovered from a human donor in good health. The chain joins TRBV15 to TRBJ1-5, with D uncertain. The sequenced sample consisted of CD4+ T cells from PBMCs. The CDR3 nucleotides read TGTGCCACCAGCAGAGAATTAGGCAGGAATCAGCCCCAGCATTTT. The encoded protein is CATSRELGRNQPQHF.